The TCR beta chain under discussion was sequenced for a study of blood T cell repertoires in COVID-19. Study-level background: Some COVID-19 samples were acute and others convalescent; all came from the United States, Italy and Spain. PBMCs, B-cell-depleted T cells, or T cells provided the cDNA or gDNA that made up the material.

Source study methods: Reference gene primer amplification yielded estimated nucleated cell counts. Produced via immunoSEQ multiplex PCR; TCRdb's table is partial and in-frame only. Clone size and V and J calls were adopted from that table, with D and trimming inferred from the DNA. The sample yields some 73,000 clones, around nine tenths seen once. Those enrolled in Seattle joined during active infection and were followed longitudinally afterward. This clone was counted a single time. The CDR3 consists of 17 residues. V was clipped by 0 bases and J by 2 bases, with 15 bases between them. The germline gives CDR1 LGHDT, CDR2 YNNKEL (reference sequence).

This rearrangement joins TRBV3-1 (or the pseudogene TRBV3-2) to TRBJ2-3, with D maybe TRBD1 (6 bases). Sequences were obtained from peripheral blood. The clonotype originates from a man older than 75 with COVID-19, enrolled during active disease. The CDR3 protein is CASSQERQGFSTDTQYF. CDR3 nucleotides: TGTGCCAGCAGCCAAGAGAGGCAGGGGTTTTCCACAGATACGCAGTATTTT.